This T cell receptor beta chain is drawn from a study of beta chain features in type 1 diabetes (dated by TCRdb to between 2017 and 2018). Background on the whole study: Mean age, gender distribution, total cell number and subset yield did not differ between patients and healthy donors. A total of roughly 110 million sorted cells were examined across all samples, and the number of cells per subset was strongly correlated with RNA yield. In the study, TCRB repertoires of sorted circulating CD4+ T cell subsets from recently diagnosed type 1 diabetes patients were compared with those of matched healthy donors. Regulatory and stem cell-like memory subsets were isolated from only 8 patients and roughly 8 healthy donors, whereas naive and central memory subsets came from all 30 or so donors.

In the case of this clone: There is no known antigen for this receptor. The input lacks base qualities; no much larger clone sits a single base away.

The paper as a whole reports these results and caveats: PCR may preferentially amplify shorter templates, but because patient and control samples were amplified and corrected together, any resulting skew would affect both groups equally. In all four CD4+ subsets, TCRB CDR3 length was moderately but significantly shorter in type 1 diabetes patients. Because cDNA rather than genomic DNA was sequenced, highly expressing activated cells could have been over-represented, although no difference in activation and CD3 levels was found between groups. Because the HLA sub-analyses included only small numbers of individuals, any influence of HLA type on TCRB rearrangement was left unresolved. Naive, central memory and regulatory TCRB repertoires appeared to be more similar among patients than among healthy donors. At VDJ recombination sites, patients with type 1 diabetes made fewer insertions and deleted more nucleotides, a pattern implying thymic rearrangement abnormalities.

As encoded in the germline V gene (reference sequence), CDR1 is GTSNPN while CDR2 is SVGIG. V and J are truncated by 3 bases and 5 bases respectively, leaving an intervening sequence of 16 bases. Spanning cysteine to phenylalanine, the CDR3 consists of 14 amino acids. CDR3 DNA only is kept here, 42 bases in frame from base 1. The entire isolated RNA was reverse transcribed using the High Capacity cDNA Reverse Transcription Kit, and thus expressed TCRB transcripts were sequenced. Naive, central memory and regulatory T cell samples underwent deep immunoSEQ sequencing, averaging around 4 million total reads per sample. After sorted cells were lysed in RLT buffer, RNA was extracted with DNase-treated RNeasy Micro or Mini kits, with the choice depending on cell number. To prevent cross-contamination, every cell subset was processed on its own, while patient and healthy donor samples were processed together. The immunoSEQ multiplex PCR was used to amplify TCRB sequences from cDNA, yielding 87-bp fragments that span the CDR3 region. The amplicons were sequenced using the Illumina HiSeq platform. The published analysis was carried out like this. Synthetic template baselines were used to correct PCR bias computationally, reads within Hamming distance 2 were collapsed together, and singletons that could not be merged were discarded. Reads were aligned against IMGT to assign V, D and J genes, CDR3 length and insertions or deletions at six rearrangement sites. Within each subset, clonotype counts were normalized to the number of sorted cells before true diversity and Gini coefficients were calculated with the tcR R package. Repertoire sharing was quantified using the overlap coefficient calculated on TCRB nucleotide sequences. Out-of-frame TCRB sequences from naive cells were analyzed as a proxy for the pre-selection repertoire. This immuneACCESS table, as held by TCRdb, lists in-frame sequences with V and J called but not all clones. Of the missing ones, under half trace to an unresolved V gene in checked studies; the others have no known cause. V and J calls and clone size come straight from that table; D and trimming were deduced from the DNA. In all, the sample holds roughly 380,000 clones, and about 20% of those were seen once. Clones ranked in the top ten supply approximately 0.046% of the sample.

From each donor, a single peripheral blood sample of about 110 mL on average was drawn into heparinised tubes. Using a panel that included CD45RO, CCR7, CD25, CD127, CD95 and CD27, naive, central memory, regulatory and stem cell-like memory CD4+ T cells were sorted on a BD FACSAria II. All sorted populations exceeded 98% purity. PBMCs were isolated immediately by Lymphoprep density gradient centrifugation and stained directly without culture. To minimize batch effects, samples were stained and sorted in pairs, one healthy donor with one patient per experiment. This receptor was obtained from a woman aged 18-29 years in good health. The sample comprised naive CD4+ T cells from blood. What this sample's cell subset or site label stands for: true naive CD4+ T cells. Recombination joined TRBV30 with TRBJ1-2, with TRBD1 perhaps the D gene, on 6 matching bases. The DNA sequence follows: TGTGCCTGGAGGGCCGCAGGGACAAAGTATGGCTACACCTTC. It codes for CAWRAAGTKYGYTF.